This is a list of T cell receptor beta chains from one sample in a study of cytomegalovirus exposure and HLA in healthy donors. The data were produced by immunoSEQ multiplex PCR, yet TCRdb's version contains in-frame clones alone and is incomplete. The sample lists 60,000 or so clones, less than 90% occurring once. Sequencing was carried out using PBMCs. The receptors here all came from a female donor in good health and CMV-seronegative. CDR3s include the opening cysteine and the closing phenylalanine or tryptophan. The order of the fields is V gene, J gene, CDR3 protein.

v_gene: TRBV7-3; j_gene: TRBJ2-3; CDR3aa: CASSLQGSADTQYF
v_gene: TRBV9; j_gene: TRBJ1-4; CDR3aa: CASSPRDRGPGNEKLFF
v_gene: TRBV7-3; j_gene: TRBJ2-7; CDR3aa: CASSLLSRVVSEQYF
v_gene: TRBV28; j_gene: TRBJ2-1; CDR3aa: CASSLGRLGEQFF
v_gene: TRBV10-1; j_gene: TRBJ1-1; CDR3aa: CASNSGVWDLNTEAFF
v_gene: TRBV5-5; j_gene: TRBJ2-5; CDR3aa: CASSLTGSGETQYF
v_gene: TRBV14; j_gene: TRBJ2-5; CDR3aa: CASSQDLQQETQYF
v_gene: TRBV7-7; j_gene: TRBJ1-4; CDR3aa: CASSPGGVPEKLFF
v_gene: TRBV2; j_gene: TRBJ1-1; CDR3aa: CASRYTGGEAFF
v_gene: TRBV7-9; j_gene: TRBJ1-5; CDR3aa: CSSSTLDSQPQHF
v_gene: TRBV27; j_gene: TRBJ2-7; CDR3aa: CASSSRGASGGIYEQYF
v_gene: TRBV9; j_gene: TRBJ2-5; CDR3aa: CASSVGLAGLETQYF
v_gene: TRBV5-1; j_gene: TRBJ2-5; CDR3aa: CASSLAPRQGETQYF
v_gene: TRBV13; j_gene: TRBJ2-2; CDR3aa: CASSWTIIEGELFF
v_gene: TRBV18; j_gene: TRBJ2-7; CDR3aa: CASSPASGEQYF
v_gene: TRBV9; j_gene: TRBJ2-3; CDR3aa: CASSVAGLADLTDTQYF
v_gene: TRBV28; j_gene: TRBJ1-1; CDR3aa: CASSTYRDTGMNTEAFF
v_gene: TRBV5-1; j_gene: TRBJ2-6; CDR3aa: CASSLDYSGANVLTF
v_gene: TRBV27; j_gene: TRBJ2-2; CDR3aa: CASSLRGGRTGELFF
v_gene: TRBV5-5; j_gene: TRBJ2-5; CDR3aa: CASLGGGQETQYF
v_gene: TRBV7-9; j_gene: -; CDR3aa: CSLGGGPYEQYF
v_gene: TRBV7-3; j_gene: TRBJ2-1; CDR3aa: CASSLTLAGNNEQFF
v_gene: TRBV7-2; j_gene: TRBJ2-1; CDR3aa: CASSVGAGGPVNEQFF
v_gene: TRBV27; j_gene: TRBJ1-2; CDR3aa: CASSLRSGVLYGYTF
v_gene: TRBV5-1; j_gene: TRBJ2-6; CDR3aa: CASSLGAGAGSGANVLTF
v_gene: TRBV7-2; j_gene: TRBJ2-2; CDR3aa: CASSSFRGTGELFF
v_gene: TRBV2; j_gene: TRBJ2-3; CDR3aa: CASRDPGGPTQYF
v_gene: TRBV9; j_gene: TRBJ2-5; CDR3aa: CASSPGASGSPREAQYF
v_gene: TRBV7-8; j_gene: TRBJ2-7; CDR3aa: CASSYRQGSYEQYF
v_gene: TRBV9; j_gene: -; CDR3aa: CASSLTGPDEQYF
v_gene: TRBV6-1; j_gene: TRBJ2-3; CDR3aa: CASDQRGEPDTQYF